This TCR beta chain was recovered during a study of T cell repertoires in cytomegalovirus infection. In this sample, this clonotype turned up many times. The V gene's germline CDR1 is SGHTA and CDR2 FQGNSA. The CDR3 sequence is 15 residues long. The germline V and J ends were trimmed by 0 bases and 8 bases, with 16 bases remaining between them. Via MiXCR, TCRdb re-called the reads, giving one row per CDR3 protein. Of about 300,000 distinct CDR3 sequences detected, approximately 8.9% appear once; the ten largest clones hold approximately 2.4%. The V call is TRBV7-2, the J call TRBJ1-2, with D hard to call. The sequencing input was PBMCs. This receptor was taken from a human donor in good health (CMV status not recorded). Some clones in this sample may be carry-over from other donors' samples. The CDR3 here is CASSLALTPWLGYTF. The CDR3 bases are TGTGCCAGCAGCTTAGCGCTGACACCCTGGTTGGGCTACACCTTC.